Listed here are 22 T cell receptor beta chains from one sample, sequenced in a study of T cells in Graves' hyperthyroidism and ophthalmopathy. The investigators amplified TCR beta CDR3 regions from RNA transcripts. Carried out on the TCR CDR3, a first-round RT-PCR used the HTBI primer set. In TCRdb, the multiplex PCR reads were re-called with MiXCR into one record per CDR3 protein. The table includes over 200,000 distinct CDR3 sequences, approximately 17% detected once. The sample comprised blood. These receptors were taken from a man in his fifties or sixties with Graves' hyperthyroidism.

This clonotype has a handful of counts. V gene TRBV29-1 combines with J gene TRBJ2-3; D is ambiguous. The CDR3 is made up of 13 amino acids. Trimming left V 4 bases short and J 0 bases short, with 8 bases between. CDR1 is SQVTM, CDR2 ANQGSEA, per germline. The CDR3 nucleotides are TGCAGCGTTGGTAGGGATAGCACAGATACGCAGTATTTT. It yields the protein CSVGRDSTDTQYF.

In nucleotides, the CDR3 is TGTGCCAGTAGTGCATCTGCTTATAGCAATCAGCCCCAGCATTTT. Residues: CASSASAYSNQPQHF. The chain combines TRBV19 with TRBJ1-5; D not resolved. This CDR3 has 15 amino acids. The germline V gene has CDR1 LNHDA and CDR2 SQIVND (reference sequence). With 5 bases removed from V and 0 bases from J, the gap between germline ends came to 11 bases.

This clonotype was observed at least ten times. DNA for the CDR3: TGTGCCAGCAGTCGACAGGGGAGGTCGAACTATGGCTACACCTTC. Translation: CASSRQGRSNYGYTF. V and J are TRBV27 and TRBJ1-2, with TRBD1 matching over 8 bases. From germline, CDR1 is MNHEY and CDR2 SMNVEV (reference sequence). V gave up 5 bases and J gave up 2 bases; unmatched junction bases: 7. CDR3 length: 15 residues.

This clonotype was counted a few times. A much larger clone differs from this one at a single base, so this may be a read error. The chain is built from TRBV12-3 or TRBV12-4 and TRBJ1-1; perhaps TRBD1 as D (5 bases). The CDR3 loop spans 11 amino acids. V lost 3 bases, J lost 11 bases, and 10 bases lay in between. The CDR3 DNA reads TGTGCCAGCAGTTTCCGGGGGAGGGCTTTCTTT. Amino acid sequence: CASSFRGRAFF.

The sample holds a few counts of this clonotype. The rearrangement joins TRBV6-1 to TRBJ2-3; D remains ambiguous. The CDR3 extends over 16 amino acids. Germline CDR1 reads MNHNS; CDR2 reads SASEGT. Trimming shortened V by 6 bases and J by 4 bases, and 20 bases separated the two germline ends. DNA for the CDR3: TGTGCCAGCAGAAACACCCTCGTCCGGGCGGCAGATACGCAGTATTTT. Its protein is CASRNTLVRAADTQYF.

This clonotype appeared a few times. In nucleotides, the CDR3 is TGTGCCAGCAGCCCTACGAGGGGACTTAATGAAAAACTGTTTTTT. It codes for CASSPTRGLNEKLFF. The rearrangement uses TRBV7-8 and TRBJ1-4, with D perhaps matching TRBD1 (5 bases). V was clipped by 5 bases and J by 4 bases, with 14 bases between them. CDR1 is SGHVS and CDR2 is FQNEAQ in the germline V gene. The CDR3 runs 15 residues.

V and J are TRBV20-1 and TRBJ2-4; maybe TRBD2 (6 bases). CDR1 is DFQATT and CDR2 is SNEGSKA in the germline V gene (reference sequence). The CDR3 extends over 14 amino acids. Between the trimmed V and J ends, which lost 5 bases and 5 bases, there was a span of 16 bases. The chain's CDR3 is CSAPSSGVENIQYF. The CDR3 nucleotides are TGCAGTGCTCCCTCCTCGGGGGTAGAAAACATTCAGTACTTC.

In its sample, this clonotype was seen many times. The chain carries TRBV28 and TRBJ2-5; 12 bases align to TRBD2. This CDR3 has 15 amino acids. Germline CDR1 reads MDHEN; CDR2 reads SYDVKM. The ends lost 6 bases at V and 5 bases at J; junction bases unmatched: 7. The CDR3 nucleotides read TGTGCCAGCAGCCCACTAGCGGGAGGTGAGGAGACCCAGTACTTC. Amino acid sequence: CASSPLAGGEETQYF.

CDR3: CASSLDRRAFTQYF. CDR3 nucleotide sequence: TGTGCCAGCAGCTTAGATCGAAGAGCGTTTACGCAGTATTTT. V and J are TRBV11-2 and TRBJ2-3; D unclear. The CDR3 loop spans 14 amino acids. Trimming stripped 0 bases from V and 8 bases from J, with 12 bases between. Germline V gene lookup returns CDR1 SGHAT and CDR2 FQNNGV.

This clonotype was seen at least ten times. V gene TRBV20-1 combines with J gene TRBJ2-3, with 8 bases aligning to TRBD2. The V gene's germline CDR1 is DFQATT and CDR2 SNEGSKA (reference sequence). The CDR3 is 15 residues long. The ends lost 5 bases at V and 2 bases at J; junction bases unmatched: 9. The CDR3 here is CSAWEAGAATDTQYF. The CDR3 DNA follows: TGCAGTGCTTGGGAAGCGGGAGCAGCCACAGATACGCAGTATTTT.

This clonotype was seen a few times. The chain employs TRBV29-1 and TRBJ1-4, with 11 bases aligning to TRBD1. This CDR3 has 13 residues. Germline V gives CDR1 SQVTM, CDR2 ANQGSEA. Unmatched junction bases numbered 3, after V lost 6 bases and J lost 6 bases. CDR3 residues: CSVGQGADEKLFF. The CDR3, as DNA: TGCAGCGTAGGACAGGGGGCGGATGAAAAACTGTTTTTT.

CDR3 sequence: CASSEEGTGFSEQYF. CDR3 sequence (DNA): TGTGCCAGCAGTGAAGAAGGGACAGGGTTTAGCGAGCAGTACTTC. The chain joins TRBV6-1 to TRBJ2-7; TRBD1 matches at 9 bases. The CDR3 covers 15 residues. CDR1 is MNHNS, CDR2 SASEGT, per germline. J was trimmed by 6 bases and V by 1 base; bases with no gene match: 7.

In this sample, this clonotype turned up many times. This rearrangement joins TRBV11-2 to TRBJ1-2, with D possibly matching TRBD1 (5 bases). V lost 4 bases and J 2 bases, leaving 11 bases between the germline ends. The CDR3 length is 14 residues. Germline V lookup: CDR1 SGHAT, CDR2 FQNNGV. As DNA, the CDR3 is TGTGCCAGCAGCTCACCCCGGGGCAACTATGGCTACACCTTC. It specifies CASSSPRGNYGYTF.

A few counts support this clonotype. The chain has TRBV28 and TRBJ2-7; 8 bases map to TRBD2. The length of the CDR3 is 17 residues. With V trimmed by 7 bases and J by 2 bases, 16 bases remained unmatched. Germline V CDR1 and CDR2: MDHEN, SYDVKM. The CDR3 DNA is TGTGCCAGCATGGGTACCTGGTGGAGCGGGAGTACCTACGAGCAGTACTTC. It yields the protein CASMGTWWSGSTYEQYF.

In its sample, this clonotype was seen a few times. V and J are TRBV6-1 and TRBJ2-1; no reliable D call. Germline lookup yields CDR1 MNHNS and CDR2 SASEGT. CDR3 length: 14 amino acids. Trimming cost V 9 bases and J 4 bases, with 16 bases left between them. The CDR3 loop is CASRMMGVYNEQFF. Written as DNA, the CDR3 is TGTGCCAGTCGCATGATGGGCGTATACAATGAGCAGTTCTTC.

The table lists this clonotype with many counts. The chain couples TRBV20-1 to TRBJ2-5, with 7 bases that match TRBD1. Germline V gene data show CDR1 as DFQATT and CDR2 as SNEGSKA (reference sequence). The J segment lost 2 bases and the V segment lost 3 bases, leaving 18 bases of the junction unmatched. CDR3 length: 18 amino acids. CDR3 DNA: TGCAGTGCTAGGTCTCCGCGGTACAGTCGGGACAGACAAGAGACCCAGTACTTC. Its protein product is CSARSPRYSRDRQETQYF.

This clonotype was picked up many times. This chain links TRBV28 with TRBJ2-5; D call uncertain. CDR1 is MDHEN, CDR2 SYDVKM, per germline. V lost 3 bases and J 5 bases, leaving 13 bases between the germline ends. This CDR3 has 14 residues. The CDR3 sequence is CASSFYDNLETQYF. The CDR3, as DNA: TGTGCCAGCAGTTTCTACGACAATCTGGAGACCCAGTACTTC.

Many counts were recorded for this clonotype. This chain joins TRBV10-3 and TRBJ1-2; weak D call: TRBD1 (6 bases). Deletions cut 0 bases from V and 6 bases from J, with 14 bases between. Germline CDR1 and CDR2: ENHRY and SYGVKD. The CDR3 length is 15 residues. The CDR3 nucleotides read TGTGCCATCAGTGAGTCGAACAGGGAAGTGGATGGCTACACCTTC. Amino acids: CAISESNREVDGYTF.

This clonotype has a handful of counts. J is TRBJ2-3 and V is TRBV10-2, with D perhaps assigned TRBD1 or TRBD2 (6 bases each). The germline V gene has CDR1 WSHSY and CDR2 SAAADI. This CDR3 contains 14 residues. V was trimmed by 6 bases and J by 10 bases, leaving 20 bases between them. DNA of the CDR3: TGCGCCAGCAGACGGACACGTCTTGGGGGGCCGCAGTATTTT. This codes for CASRRTRLGGPQYF.

As regards this clonotype: This may come from a read error, since a much larger clone is one base off. J is TRBJ1-2 and V is TRBV3-1; no reliable D call. V was shortened by 4 bases and J by 4 bases, with 13 bases between the two germline ends. CDR1 is LGHDT and CDR2 is YNNKEL in the germline V gene (reference sequence). This CDR3 has 14 residues. The CDR3, as DNA: TGTGCCAGCAGCCCGCGTTTGGGAGGCTATGGCTACACCTTC. Translated, it gives CASSPRLGGYGYTF.

The chain carries TRBV5-4 and TRBJ2-1, with D unresolved. Trimming stripped 0 bases from V and 2 bases from J, with 9 bases between. Germline lookup yields CDR1 SGHNT and CDR2 YYREEE (reference sequence). The CDR3 covers 15 residues. The CDR3 loop is CASSLGPAPYNEQFF. The CDR3, as DNA: TGTGCCAGCAGCTTGGGCCCCGCCCCCTACAATGAGCAGTTCTTC.

At least ten counts were recorded for this clonotype. The CDR3 DNA reads as TGTGCCAGCAGTGAGTGGACAGGGGATTCACCCCTCCACTTT. It translates to CASSEWTGDSPLHF. The chain joins TRBV2 to TRBJ1-6; 9 bases line up with TRBD1. This CDR3 is 14 amino acids long. Per the germline V gene, CDR1 is SNHLY and CDR2 is FYNNEI. Trimming cost V 3 bases and J 8 bases; bases outside gene matches: 2.